What follows are 22 T cell receptor beta chains derived from one specimen sequenced in a study of control samples from healthy donors and cancer patients. Sequencing used immunoSEQ multiplex PCR; TCRdb keeps in-frame clones, though not all of them. There are about 120,000 clones in the sample; roughly nine tenths occur only once, and roughly 40% lies in the top ten. Sequencing used blood. All receptors derive from a man between 45 and 60 years old in good health.

The chain uses TRBV19 and TRBJ1-1; D perhaps matches TRBD1 (5 bases). Trimming pared 2 bases from V and 4 bases from J, leaving 14 bases between. Germline CDR1 is LNHDA and CDR2 is SQIVND (reference sequence). The CDR3 has 15 amino acids. The CDR3 DNA is TGTGCCAGTAGTATATCAGGGAACGGCGGCACTGAAGCTTTCTTT. Its protein is CASSISGNGGTEAFF.

This chain uses TRBV9 with TRBJ1-1; D gene ambiguous. Germline V gene data show CDR1 as SGDLS and CDR2 as YYNGEE. Trimming took off 3 bases at V and 2 bases at J, with 11 bases between the two ends. This CDR3 region has 14 residues. CDR3 amino acids: CASSAGSYNTEAFF. The DNA for the CDR3 is TGTGCCAGCAGCGCCGGCAGTTATAACACTGAAGCTTTCTTT.

The DNA for the CDR3 is TGCAGCGTTGTAGGGGCAGGGAACACTGAAGCTTTCTTT. Residues: CSVVGAGNTEAFF. The chain combines TRBV29-1 with TRBJ1-1, with a tentative D call TRBD1 (5 bases). V was trimmed by 4 bases and J by 1 base, leaving 10 bases between them. The germline gives CDR1 SQVTM, CDR2 ANQGSEA. This CDR3 region has 13 residues.

The chain joins TRBV7-9 to TRBJ1-2; possible D gene TRBD1, 6 bases. This CDR3 spans 17 amino acids. Germline V gene sequence: CDR1 SEHNR, CDR2 FQNEAQ (reference sequence). V was cut by 1 base and J by 2 bases, with 17 bases left in between. The CDR3 protein is CASSLEGWAGVNYGYTF. DNA of the CDR3: TGTGCCAGCAGCTTAGAAGGTTGGGCAGGGGTGAACTATGGCTACACCTTC.

This chain joins TRBV10-3 and TRBJ2-1; the D gene is possibly TRBD2 (5 bases). Germline V gene data show CDR1 as ENHRY and CDR2 as SYGVKD. This CDR3 region has 15 residues. The V end was cut by 3 bases, the J end by 4 bases, with 13 bases between. CDR3 sequence (DNA): TGTGCCATCAGTGATAGCGTCGGTCAGTACAATGAGCAGTTCTTC. This codes for CAISDSVGQYNEQFF.

The chain carries TRBV3-1 (or the pseudogene TRBV3-2) and TRBJ1-1, with TRBD1 matching over 7 bases. Germline V gene sequence: CDR1 LGHDT, CDR2 YNNKEL (reference sequence). The V and J ends lost 1 base and 8 bases, in that order; junction bases with no gene match: 10. The CDR3 is 15 amino acids. CDR3 sequence (DNA): TGTGCCAGCAGCCAAGCTTTGACAGGGCCAAGAGAAGCTTTCTTT. It yields the protein CASSQALTGPREAFF.

The chain has TRBV24-1 and TRBJ1-5, with TRBD1 as a possible D gene (5 bases). The CDR3 runs to 14 residues. Germline CDR1 KGHDR, CDR2 SFDVKD. Trimming took off 3 bases at V and 4 bases at J, with 9 bases between the two ends. The CDR3 sequence is CATSDLTANQPQHF. CDR3 DNA: TGTGCCACCAGTGATCTGACAGCTAATCAGCCCCAGCATTTT.

The chain couples TRBV27 to TRBJ1-6, with D unclear. This CDR3 is built from 14 residues. Trimming left V 3 bases short and J 7 bases short, with 10 bases between. Germline V gives CDR1 MNHEY, CDR2 SMNVEV (reference sequence). CDR3 sequence: CASSFRHLNSPLHF. CDR3 coding DNA: TGTGCCAGCAGTTTTAGGCATCTCAATTCACCCCTCCACTTT.

The V and J genes are TRBV27 and TRBJ1-5, with 8 positions matching TRBD1. V shed 3 bases, J shed 7 bases, and the junction held 8 bases outside the gene matches. The CDR3 is 15 residues long. Germline assignment: CDR1 MNHEY and CDR2 SMNVEV (reference sequence). DNA of the CDR3: TGTGCCAGCAGTTTGGCCGGACAGGGCGACCAGCCCCAGCATTTT. Encoded protein: CASSLAGQGDQPQHF.

This CDR3 is CARSFEWTGANYGYTF. CDR3 sequence (DNA): TGTGCCAGAAGCTTTGAGTGGACAGGGGCTAACTATGGCTACACCTTC. The chain combines TRBV7-5 with TRBJ1-2; the table's TRBD1 call for D was not verified on the DNA. TRBV7-5 constitutes a pseudogene. The CDR3 has 16 amino acids.

The chain combines TRBV7-2 with TRBJ2-5; the D gene is possibly TRBD2 (5 bases). The CDR3 length is 14 residues. Germline V gene data show CDR1 as SGHTA and CDR2 as FQGNSA. V was pared by 5 bases and J by 5 bases, with 15 bases between. DNA for the CDR3: TGTGCCAGCAGCGCGGGCCCGAGAGTCGAGACCCAGTACTTC. Protein product: CASSAGPRVETQYF. Variable domain in full (rest from reference TRBV7-2 and TRBJ2-5): GAGVSQSPSNKVTEKGKDVELRCDPISGHTALYWYRQSLGQGLEFLIYFQGNSAPDKSGLPSDRFSAERTGGSVSTLTIQRTQQEDSAVYLCASSAGPRVETQYFGPGTRLLVL.

The J gene is TRBJ1-1, the V gene TRBV2; D is undetermined. The germline V gene encodes CDR1 SNHLY and CDR2 FYNNEI. The CDR3 has 14 residues. Trimming left V 3 bases short and J 5 bases short, with 13 bases between. DNA for the CDR3: TGTGCCAGCAGTGAGCGACCCAACTTAACTGAAGCTTTCTTT. It codes for CASSERPNLTEAFF.

A single count supports this clone. CDR3 DNA: TGTGCCAGCAGCTTATTGGCGGGGGGAGATGAGCAGTTCTTC. Protein product: CASSLLAGGDEQFF. V gene TRBV11-2 combines with J gene TRBJ2-1, with 8 positions matching TRBD2. The germline CDR1 and CDR2 sequences are SGHAT and FQNNGV. The length of the CDR3 is 14 residues. V trimming: 2 bases; J trimming: 8 bases; junction bases outside the gene matches: 5. The full variable domain, completed using reference TRBV11-2 and TRBJ2-1, is EAGVAQSPRYKIIEKRQSVAFWCNPISGHATLYWYQQILGQGPKLLIQFQNNGVVDDSQLPKDRFSAERLKGVDSTLKIQPAKLEDSAVYLCASSLLAGGDEQFFGPGTRLTVL.

The chain employs TRBV6-2 or TRBV6-3 and TRBJ2-7; D remains unclear. Germline values: CDR1 MNHEY, CDR2 SVGEGT. There are 13 residues in the CDR3. V was cut by 3 bases and J by 2 bases, with 8 bases left in between. The CDR3 region has the DNA TGTGCCAGCAGTTATGGGGTTACCTACGAGCAGTACTTC. Protein: CASSYGVTYEQYF.

The rearrangement links TRBV5-4 to TRBJ1-5; D is undetermined. The CDR3 length is 13 residues. V lost 4 bases, J lost 7 bases, and 12 bases lay in between. CDR1 is SGHNT and CDR2 is YYREEE in the germline V gene (reference sequence). The CDR3 region has the DNA TGTGCCAGCAGCCCTGGATTGGGACAGCCCCAGCATTTT. Residues: CASSPGLGQPQHF.

The chain joins TRBV12-5 to TRBJ1-3; TRBD1 agrees at 7 bases. Germline lookup yields CDR1 LGHNT and CDR2 FRNRAP. V lost 3 bases to trimming and J lost 9 bases; unmatched junction nucleotides: 8. The CDR3 contains 14 residues. CDR3 in DNA: TGTGCTAGTGGTTTCGAGGGCGCAGGGGGCACCATATATTTT. It translates to CASGFEGAGGTIYF.

The rearrangement uses TRBV4-3 and TRBJ1-5, with TRBD1 matching over 8 bases. Germline V gene data show CDR1 as LGHNA and CDR2 as YSLEER. There are 18 residues in the CDR3. V trimming: 0 bases; J trimming: 2 bases; junction bases outside the gene matches: 9. For the CDR3, the DNA is TGCGCCAGCAGCCAAGATTGGCGGACAGGGTTCGGCAATCAGCCCCAGCATTTT. Its protein is CASSQDWRTGFGNQPQHF.

CDR3 in DNA: TGTGCCAGCAGCTTAGTGGGCAGAAACTATGGCTACACCTTC. Protein sequence: CASSLVGRNYGYTF. V is TRBV11-2 and J is TRBJ1-2; D unclear. V lost 1 base, J lost 2 bases, and 8 bases lay in between. Looked up from germline, CDR1 is SGHAT and CDR2 is FQNNGV. This CDR3 has 14 residues.

The V call is TRBV7-7, the J call TRBJ2-2; 7 nucleotides match TRBD2. The length of the CDR3 is 15 residues. V shed 5 bases and J 6 bases; nucleotides not matched to a gene: 9. Looked up from germline, CDR1 is SSHAT and CDR2 is FNYEAQ (reference sequence). The chain's CDR3 is CASSPVGGGAGELFF. CDR3 nucleotide sequence: TGTGCCAGCAGCCCCGTGGGGGGAGGGGCCGGGGAGCTGTTTTTT. The full variable domain, its missing parts supplied by reference TRBV7-7 and TRBJ2-2, is GAGVSQSPRYKVTKRGQDVTLRCDPISSHATLYWYQQALGQGPEFLTYFNYEAQPDKSGLPSDRFSAERPEGSISTLTIQRTEQRDSAMYRCASSPVGGGAGELFFGEGSRLTVL.

This rearrangement joins TRBV6-1 to TRBJ1-5; no clear D gene. Germline CDR1 reads MNHNS; CDR2 reads SASEGT. Deletions cut 1 base from V and 0 bases from J, with 7 bases between. The CDR3 has 15 amino acids. CDR3 sequence: CASSEDIYSNQPQHF. In DNA form, the CDR3 reads TGTGCCAGCAGTGAAGACATTTATAGCAATCAGCCCCAGCATTTT.

The rearrangement uses TRBV18 and TRBJ1-5, with D hard to call. Deletions cut 2 bases from V and 0 bases from J, with 8 bases between. There are 15 residues in the CDR3. Germline-derived CDR1 and CDR2 are KGHSH and LQKENI. The CDR3 DNA is TGTGCCAGCTCACCAACGGAGTCTAGCAATCAGCCCCAGCATTTT. Its protein product is CASSPTESSNQPQHF. The full variable domain, its missing parts supplied by reference TRBV18 and TRBJ1-5, is NAGVMQNPRHLVRRRGQEARLRCSPMKGHSHVYWYRQLPEEGLKFMVYLQKENIIDESGMPKERFSAEFPKEGPSILRIQQVVRGDSAAYFCASSPTESSNQPQHFGDGTRLSIL.

The chain combines TRBV5-1 with TRBJ2-3; 9 bases are shared with TRBD1. Germline CDR1 is SGHRS and CDR2 is YFSETQ. The CDR3 loop spans 16 amino acids. Germline trimming cut 4 bases from V and 4 bases from J; bases unmatched to any gene: 10. The CDR3 reads CASSRGQGPPADTQYF. Written as DNA, the CDR3 is TGCGCCAGCAGCCGGGGACAGGGTCCACCCGCAGATACGCAGTATTTT.